This T cell receptor beta chain comes out of a study of OX40 agonist ivuxolimab in advanced cancers. Overall study: Age averaged around 60 years (range about 23 to 85), and more than 80% were male. Study-level findings and limits: The investigators did not determine what antigen specificity the expanded peripheral T cells had. Clones of CD4+ and CD8+ blood T cells grew by week 6 at doses of 0.1 to 3.0 mg/kg.

Peripheral blood came from all dose cohorts at three timepoints. TCRdb's copy holds only in-frame clones and misses some; the assay was immunoSEQ multiplex PCR. The sample carries 100,000 or so clones, just over 90% recorded once. Unmatched junction bases numbered 4, after V lost 0 bases and J lost 5 bases. Germline CDR1 KGHSH, CDR2 LQKENI. The CDR3 has 16 residues. Comment on this clone: Its antigen is not identified.

The receptor was isolated from an adult with an advanced solid tumor such as melanoma, head and neck, liver or kidney cancer. The sequences come from CD4+ or CD8+ T cells sorted from blood, collected in a trial of the OX40 agonist ivuxolimab. V is TRBV18 and J is TRBJ2-7; TRBD2 aligns across 13 bases. The CDR3 is CASSPPGLAGVHEQYF. The CDR3 nucleotides are TGTGCCAGCTCACCACCTGGACTAGCGGGAGTACACGAGCAGTACTTC.